This T cell receptor (beta chain) came from a study of T cell changes during pregnancy in multiple sclerosis (dated by TCRdb to between 2018 and 2020). Some background on the complete study: In women with multiple sclerosis, the researchers looked at how the T cell repertoire shifted as pregnancy progressed.

Germline trimming: 2 bases from V, 5 bases from J; junction bases outside gene matches: 9. CDR1 and CDR2, per the germline V gene, are SGHDT and YYEEEE. From its cysteine to its phenylalanine, the CDR3 spans 16 amino acids. Left in the record is the CDR3 DNA by itself, 48 bases read in frame from the first base. Points on this clone: This receptor's antigen is unknown. No per-base quality is available; no much larger clone lies one base away.

The protocol used for the library was the immunoSEQ multiplex PCR assay. As stored in TCRdb, this immuneACCESS dataset retains in-frame rearrangements with V and J assigned. A fraction of the clones does not appear; measured against another copy, unresolved V genes explain less than half of the discrepancy, and the remainder lacks a known reason. For this sample there are about 74,000 clones; just under 95% appear just once. The ten largest clones represent 3.7% of the sample. The clonotype was recovered from a female donor in good health, enrolled as a control in a pregnancy study. The V gene is TRBV5-6 and the J gene is TRBJ2-1; TRBD2 matches 8 bases in the middle. Sequencing used peripheral blood, obtained after pregnancy. The CDR3 protein: CASSLNIREGNNEQFF. The DNA sequence is as follows: TGTGCCAGCAGCTTAAATATACGGGAGGGGAACAATGAGCAGTTCTTC.